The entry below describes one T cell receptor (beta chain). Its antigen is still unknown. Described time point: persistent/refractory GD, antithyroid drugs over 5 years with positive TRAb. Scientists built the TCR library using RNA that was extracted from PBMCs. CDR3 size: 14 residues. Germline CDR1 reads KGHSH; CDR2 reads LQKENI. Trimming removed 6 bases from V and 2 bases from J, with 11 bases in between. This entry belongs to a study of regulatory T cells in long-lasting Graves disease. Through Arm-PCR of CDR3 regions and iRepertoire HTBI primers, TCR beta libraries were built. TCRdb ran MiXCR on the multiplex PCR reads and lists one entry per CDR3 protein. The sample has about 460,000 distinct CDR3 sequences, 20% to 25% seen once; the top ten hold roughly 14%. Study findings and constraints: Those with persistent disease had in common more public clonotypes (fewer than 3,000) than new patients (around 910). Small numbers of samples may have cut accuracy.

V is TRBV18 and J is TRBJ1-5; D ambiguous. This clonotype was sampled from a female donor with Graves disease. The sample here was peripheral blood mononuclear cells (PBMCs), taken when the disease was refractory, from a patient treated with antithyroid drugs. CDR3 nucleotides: TGTGCCAGCTCGATCGGACCGGGCAATCAGCCCCAGCATTTT. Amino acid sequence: CASSIGPGNQPQHF.